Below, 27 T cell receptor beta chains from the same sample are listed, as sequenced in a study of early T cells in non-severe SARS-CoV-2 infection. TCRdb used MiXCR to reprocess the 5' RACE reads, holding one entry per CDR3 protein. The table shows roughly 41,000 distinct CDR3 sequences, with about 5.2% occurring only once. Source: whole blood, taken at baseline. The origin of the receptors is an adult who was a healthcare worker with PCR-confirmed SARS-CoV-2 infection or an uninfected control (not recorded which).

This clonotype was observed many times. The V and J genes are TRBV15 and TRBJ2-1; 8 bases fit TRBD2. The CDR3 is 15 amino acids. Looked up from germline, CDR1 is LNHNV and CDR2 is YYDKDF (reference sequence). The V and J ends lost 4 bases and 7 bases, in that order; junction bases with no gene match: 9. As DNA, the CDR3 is TGTGCCACCAGCATCTTGCGGGAGGTTTTGAATGAGCAGTTCTTC. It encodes CATSILREVLNEQFF.

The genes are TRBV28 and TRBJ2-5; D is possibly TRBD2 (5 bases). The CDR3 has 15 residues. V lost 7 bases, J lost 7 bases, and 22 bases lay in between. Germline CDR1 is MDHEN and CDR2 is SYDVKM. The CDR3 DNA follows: TGTGCCAGCAAGTCGAACGGGAAGTCCCTTTGGACCCAGTACTTC. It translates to CASKSNGKSLWTQYF.

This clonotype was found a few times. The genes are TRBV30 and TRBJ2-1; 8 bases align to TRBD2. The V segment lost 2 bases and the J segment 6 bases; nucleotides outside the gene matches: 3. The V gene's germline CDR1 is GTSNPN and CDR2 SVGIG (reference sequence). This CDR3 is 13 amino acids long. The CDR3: CAWSSGRANEQFF. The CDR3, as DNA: TGTGCCTGGAGTAGCGGGAGAGCCAATGAGCAGTTCTTC. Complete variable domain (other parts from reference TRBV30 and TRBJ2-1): SQTIHQWPATLVQPVGSPLSLECTVEGTSNPNLYWYRQAAGRGLQLLFYSVGIGQISSEVPQNLSASRPQDRQFILSSKKLLLSDSGFYLCAWSSGRANEQFFGPGTRLTVL.

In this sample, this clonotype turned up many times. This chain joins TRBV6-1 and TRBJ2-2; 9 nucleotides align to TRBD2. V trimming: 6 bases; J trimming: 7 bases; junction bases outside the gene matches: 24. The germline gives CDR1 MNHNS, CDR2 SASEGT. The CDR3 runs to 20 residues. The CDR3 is CASSGLAGEDFVSEGGELFF. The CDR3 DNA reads TGTGCCAGCAGCGGATTAGCGGGAGAAGATTTCGTTTCGGAGGGCGGGGAGCTGTTTTTT.

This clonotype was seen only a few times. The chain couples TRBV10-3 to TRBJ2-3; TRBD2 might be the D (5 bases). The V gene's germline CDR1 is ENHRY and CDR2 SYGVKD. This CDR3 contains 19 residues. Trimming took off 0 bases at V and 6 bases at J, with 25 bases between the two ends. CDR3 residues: CAISESPLRATTDRDTQYF. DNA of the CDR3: TGTGCCATCAGTGAGTCACCCTTGAGGGCCACCACTGATAGGGATACGCAGTATTTT.

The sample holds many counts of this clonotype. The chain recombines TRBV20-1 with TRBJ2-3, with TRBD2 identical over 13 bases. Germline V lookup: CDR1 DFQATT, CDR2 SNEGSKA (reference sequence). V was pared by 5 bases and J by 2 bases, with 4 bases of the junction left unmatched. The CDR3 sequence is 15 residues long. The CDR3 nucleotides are TGCAGTGCTGGGGGGACTAGCGGGAACACAGATACGCAGTATTTT. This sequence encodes CSAGGTSGNTDTQYF.

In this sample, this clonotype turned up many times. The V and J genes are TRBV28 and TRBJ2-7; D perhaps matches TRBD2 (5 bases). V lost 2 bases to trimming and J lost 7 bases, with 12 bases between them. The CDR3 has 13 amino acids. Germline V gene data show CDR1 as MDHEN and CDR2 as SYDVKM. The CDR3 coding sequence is TGTGCCAGCAGTTTAGCGGTCACGGGAGAGCAGTACTTC. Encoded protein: CASSLAVTGEQYF.

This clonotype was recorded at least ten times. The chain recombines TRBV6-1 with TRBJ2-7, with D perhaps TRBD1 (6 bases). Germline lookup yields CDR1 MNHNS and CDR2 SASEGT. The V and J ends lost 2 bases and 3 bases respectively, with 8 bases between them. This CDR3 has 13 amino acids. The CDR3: CASSETRGYEQYF. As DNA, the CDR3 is TGTGCCAGCAGTGAAACCAGGGGCTACGAGCAGTACTTC.

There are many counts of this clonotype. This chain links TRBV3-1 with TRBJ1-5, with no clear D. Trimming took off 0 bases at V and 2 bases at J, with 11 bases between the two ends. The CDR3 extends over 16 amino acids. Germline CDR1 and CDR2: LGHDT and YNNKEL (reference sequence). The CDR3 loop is CASSQDPPRGNQPQHF. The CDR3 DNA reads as TGTGCCAGCAGCCAAGACCCCCCGCGAGGCAATCAGCCCCAGCATTTT.

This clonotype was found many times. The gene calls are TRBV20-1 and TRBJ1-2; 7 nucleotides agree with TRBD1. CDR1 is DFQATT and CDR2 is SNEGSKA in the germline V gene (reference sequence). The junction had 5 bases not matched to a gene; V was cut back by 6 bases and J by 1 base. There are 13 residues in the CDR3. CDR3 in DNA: TGCAGTGCAAGCGGACAGGTTAACTATGGCTACACCTTC. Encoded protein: CSASGQVNYGYTF.

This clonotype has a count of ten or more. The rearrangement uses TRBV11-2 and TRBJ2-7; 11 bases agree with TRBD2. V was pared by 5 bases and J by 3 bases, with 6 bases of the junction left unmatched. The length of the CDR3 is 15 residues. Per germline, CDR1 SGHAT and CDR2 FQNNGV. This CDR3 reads CASSPTSGKYYEQYF. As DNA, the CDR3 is TGTGCCAGCAGCCCGACTAGCGGGAAGTACTACGAGCAGTACTTC.

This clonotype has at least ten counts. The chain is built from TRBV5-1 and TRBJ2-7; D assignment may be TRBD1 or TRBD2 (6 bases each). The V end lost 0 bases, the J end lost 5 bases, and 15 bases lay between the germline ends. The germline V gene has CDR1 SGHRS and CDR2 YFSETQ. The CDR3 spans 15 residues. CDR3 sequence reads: CASSLVPGALNEQYF. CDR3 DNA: TGCGCCAGCAGCTTGGTCCCGGGGGCGCTCAACGAGCAGTACTTC.

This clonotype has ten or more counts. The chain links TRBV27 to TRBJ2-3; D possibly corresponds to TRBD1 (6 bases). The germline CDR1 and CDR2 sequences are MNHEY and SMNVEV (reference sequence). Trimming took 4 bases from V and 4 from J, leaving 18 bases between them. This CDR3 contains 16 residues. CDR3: CASSSGTIHPPDTQYF. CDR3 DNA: TGTGCCAGCAGTTCAGGGACAATTCATCCACCAGATACGCAGTATTTT.

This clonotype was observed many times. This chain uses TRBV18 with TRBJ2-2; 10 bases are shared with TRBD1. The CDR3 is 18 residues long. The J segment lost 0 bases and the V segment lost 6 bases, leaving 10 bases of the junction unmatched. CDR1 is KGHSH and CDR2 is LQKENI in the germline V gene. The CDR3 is CASSSMGQGSANTGELFF. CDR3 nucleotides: TGTGCCAGCTCGTCGATGGGACAGGGGTCCGCGAACACCGGGGAGCTGTTTTTT.

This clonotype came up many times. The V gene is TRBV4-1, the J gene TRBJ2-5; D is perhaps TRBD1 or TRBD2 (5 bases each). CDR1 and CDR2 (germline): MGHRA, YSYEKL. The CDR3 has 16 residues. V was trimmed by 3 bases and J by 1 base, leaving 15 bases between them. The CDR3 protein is CASSQASTGLQETQYF. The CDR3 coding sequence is TGCGCCAGCAGCCAGGCCAGTACGGGGCTCCAAGAGACCCAGTACTTC.

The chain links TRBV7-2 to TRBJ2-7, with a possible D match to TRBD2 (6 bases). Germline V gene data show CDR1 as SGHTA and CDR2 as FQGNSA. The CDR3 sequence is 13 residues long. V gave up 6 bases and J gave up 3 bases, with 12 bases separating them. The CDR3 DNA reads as TGTGCCAGCAGGGGAGGACACAACTACGAGCAGTACTTC. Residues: CASRGGHNYEQYF.

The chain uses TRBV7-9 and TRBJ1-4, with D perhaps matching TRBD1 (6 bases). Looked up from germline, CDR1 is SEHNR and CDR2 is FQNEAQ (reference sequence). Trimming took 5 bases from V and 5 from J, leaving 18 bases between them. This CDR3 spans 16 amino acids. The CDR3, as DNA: TGTGCCAGCAGCCCGCATTTGGGGGGCGGGAATGAAAAACTGTTTTTT. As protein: CASSPHLGGGNEKLFF.

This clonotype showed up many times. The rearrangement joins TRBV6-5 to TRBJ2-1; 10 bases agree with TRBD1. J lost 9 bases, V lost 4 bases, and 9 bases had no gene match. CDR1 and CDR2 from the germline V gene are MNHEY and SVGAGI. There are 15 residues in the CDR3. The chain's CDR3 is CASSFPGQGSGEQFF. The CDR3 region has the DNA TGTGCCAGCAGTTTCCCGGGACAGGGGAGCGGTGAGCAGTTCTTC.

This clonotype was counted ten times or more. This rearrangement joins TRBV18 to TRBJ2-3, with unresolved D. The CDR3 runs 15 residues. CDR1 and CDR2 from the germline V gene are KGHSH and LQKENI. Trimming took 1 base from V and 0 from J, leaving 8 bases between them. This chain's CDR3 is CASSPQSTSTDTQYF. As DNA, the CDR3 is TGTGCCAGCTCACCACAGAGTACTAGCACAGATACGCAGTATTTT.

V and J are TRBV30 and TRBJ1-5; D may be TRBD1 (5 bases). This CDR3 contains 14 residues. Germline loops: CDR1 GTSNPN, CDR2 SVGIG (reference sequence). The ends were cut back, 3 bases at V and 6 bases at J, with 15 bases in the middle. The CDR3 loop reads CAWSPWGGAQPQHF. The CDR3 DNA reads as TGTGCCTGGAGCCCCTGGGGGGGAGCTCAGCCCCAGCATTTT.

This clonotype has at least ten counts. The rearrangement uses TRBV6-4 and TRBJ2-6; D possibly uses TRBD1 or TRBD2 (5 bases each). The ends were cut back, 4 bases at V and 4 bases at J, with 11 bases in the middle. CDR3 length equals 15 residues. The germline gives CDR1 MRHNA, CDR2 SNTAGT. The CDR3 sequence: CASSVGGSGANVLTF. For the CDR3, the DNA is TGTGCCAGCAGTGTTGGGGGATCGGGGGCCAACGTCCTGACTTTC.

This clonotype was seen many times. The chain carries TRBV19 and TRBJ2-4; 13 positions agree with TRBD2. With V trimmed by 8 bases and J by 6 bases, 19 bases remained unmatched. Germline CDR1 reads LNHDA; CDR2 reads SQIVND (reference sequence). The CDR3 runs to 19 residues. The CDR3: CASEELTSGRPEAGNIQYF. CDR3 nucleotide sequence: TGTGCCAGTGAGGAACTGACTAGCGGGAGGCCCGAGGCGGGAAACATTCAGTACTTC. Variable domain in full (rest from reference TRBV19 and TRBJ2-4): DGGITQSPKYLFRKEGQNVTLSCEQNLNHDAMYWYRQDPGQGLRLIYYSQIVNDFQKGDIAEGYSVSREKKESFPLTVTSAQKNPTAFYLCASEELTSGRPEAGNIQYFGAGTRLSVL.

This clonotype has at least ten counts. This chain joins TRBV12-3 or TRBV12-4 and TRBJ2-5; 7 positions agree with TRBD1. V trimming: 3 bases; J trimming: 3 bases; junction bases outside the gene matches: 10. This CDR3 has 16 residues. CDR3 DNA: TGTGCCAGCAGTTTCGCAGGACAGGCGATAAAAGAGACCCAGTACTTC. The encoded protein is CASSFAGQAIKETQYF.

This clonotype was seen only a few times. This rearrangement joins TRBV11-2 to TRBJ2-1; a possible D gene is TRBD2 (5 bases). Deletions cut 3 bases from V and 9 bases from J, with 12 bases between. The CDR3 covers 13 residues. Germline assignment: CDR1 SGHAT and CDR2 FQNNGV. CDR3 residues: CASSLHFGSEQFF. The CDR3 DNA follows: TGTGCCAGCAGCTTGCACTTTGGGAGTGAGCAGTTCTTC. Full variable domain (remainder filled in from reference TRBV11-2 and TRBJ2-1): EAGVAQSPRYKIIEKRQSVAFWCNPISGHATLYWYQQILGQGPKLLIQFQNNGVVDDSQLPKDRFSAERLKGVDSTLKIQPAKLEDSAVYLCASSLHFGSEQFFGPGTRLTVL.

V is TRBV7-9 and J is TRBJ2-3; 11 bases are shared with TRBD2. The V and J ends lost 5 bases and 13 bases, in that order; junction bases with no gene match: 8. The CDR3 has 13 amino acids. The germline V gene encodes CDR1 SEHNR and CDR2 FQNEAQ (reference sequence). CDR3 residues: CASSPGTSGQEYF. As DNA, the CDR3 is TGTGCCAGCAGCCCCGGGACTAGCGGCCAGGAGTATTTT.

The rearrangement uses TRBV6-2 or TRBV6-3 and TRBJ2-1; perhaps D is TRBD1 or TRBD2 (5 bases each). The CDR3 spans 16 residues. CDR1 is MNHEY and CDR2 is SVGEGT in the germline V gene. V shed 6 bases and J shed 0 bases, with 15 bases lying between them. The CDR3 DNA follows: TGTGCCAGCAGCCCCGTTTGGGGGAGCTCCTACAATGAGCAGTTCTTC. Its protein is CASSPVWGSSYNEQFF.

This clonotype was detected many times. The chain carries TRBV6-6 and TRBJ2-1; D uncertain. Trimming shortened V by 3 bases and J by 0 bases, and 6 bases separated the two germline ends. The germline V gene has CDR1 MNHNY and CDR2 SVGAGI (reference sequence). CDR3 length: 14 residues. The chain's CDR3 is CASSYSSSYNEQFF. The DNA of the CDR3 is TGTGCCAGCAGTTATTCGAGCTCCTACAATGAGCAGTTCTTC.